This TCR beta chain was recorded in a study of blood T cell repertoires in COVID-19. Study summary: Whether acute or convalescent, the COVID-19 samples came from the United States, Italy and Spain. Sources were T cells, B-cell-depleted T cells, or PBMCs; the material itself was cDNA or gDNA.

Germline CDR1 reads DFQATT; CDR2 reads SNEGSKA (reference sequence). V lost 3 bases, J lost 8 bases, and 8 bases lay in between. CDR3 length equals 11 residues. In the study's own analysis: For nucleated cells, counts were estimated from reference gene primer amplification. This table comes from immunoSEQ multiplex PCR, and its TCRdb copy is limited to in-frame clones, with some not included. The D gene and trimming were derived from the DNA, and the V and J assignments and clone size from that table. This table holds about 120,000 clones, approximately 80% found once. This receptor was taken from a human donor in a cohort sampled during active COVID-19. The chain couples TRBV20-1 to TRBJ2-1, with D unresolved. The sample comprised peripheral blood. This chain's CDR3 is CSARGNHEQFF. The DNA of the CDR3 is TGCAGTGCTAGGGGCAATCATGAGCAGTTCTTC.